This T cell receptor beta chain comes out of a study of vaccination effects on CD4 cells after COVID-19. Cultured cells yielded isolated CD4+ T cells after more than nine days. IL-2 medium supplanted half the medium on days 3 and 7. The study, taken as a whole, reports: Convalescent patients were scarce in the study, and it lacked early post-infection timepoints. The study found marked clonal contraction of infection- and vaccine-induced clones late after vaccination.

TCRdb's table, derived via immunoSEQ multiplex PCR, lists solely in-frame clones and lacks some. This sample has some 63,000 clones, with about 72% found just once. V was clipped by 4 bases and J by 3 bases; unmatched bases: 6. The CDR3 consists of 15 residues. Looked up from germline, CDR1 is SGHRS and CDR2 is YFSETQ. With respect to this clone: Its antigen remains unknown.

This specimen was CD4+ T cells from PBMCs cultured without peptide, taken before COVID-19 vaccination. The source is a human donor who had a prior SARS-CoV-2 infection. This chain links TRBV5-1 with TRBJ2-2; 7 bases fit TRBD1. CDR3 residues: CASSTQGSDTGELFF. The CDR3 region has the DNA TGCGCCAGCAGCACACAGGGGTCGGACACCGGGGAGCTGTTTTTT.